This T cell receptor (beta chain) was observed in a study of Graves' ophthalmopathy and Graves' hyperthyroidism. Sampling approximately 10 ml of fresh peripheral blood provided the PBMCs. Amplification of the TCR beta CDR3 regions used RNA transcripts (as template). HTBI primers were employed in first-round RT-PCR, then a second-round multiplex PCR followed. Via MiXCR, TCRdb re-called the multiplex PCR reads, giving one row per CDR3 protein. The sample shows 260,000 or so distinct CDR3 sequences, 40% to 50% of them seen only once. The germline V and J ends were trimmed by 7 bases and 1 base, with 10 bases remaining between them. The CDR3 sequence is 13 residues long. Per the germline V gene, CDR1 is SGHTA and CDR2 is FQGTGA.

The origin of this receptor is an adult man with Graves' ophthalmopathy. V and J are TRBV7-3 and TRBJ1-1; D ambiguous. Sequenced sample: peripheral blood. The CDR3 region is CASKVQENTEAFF. DNA for the CDR3: TGTGCCAGCAAGGTTCAGGAGAACACTGAAGCTTTCTTT.